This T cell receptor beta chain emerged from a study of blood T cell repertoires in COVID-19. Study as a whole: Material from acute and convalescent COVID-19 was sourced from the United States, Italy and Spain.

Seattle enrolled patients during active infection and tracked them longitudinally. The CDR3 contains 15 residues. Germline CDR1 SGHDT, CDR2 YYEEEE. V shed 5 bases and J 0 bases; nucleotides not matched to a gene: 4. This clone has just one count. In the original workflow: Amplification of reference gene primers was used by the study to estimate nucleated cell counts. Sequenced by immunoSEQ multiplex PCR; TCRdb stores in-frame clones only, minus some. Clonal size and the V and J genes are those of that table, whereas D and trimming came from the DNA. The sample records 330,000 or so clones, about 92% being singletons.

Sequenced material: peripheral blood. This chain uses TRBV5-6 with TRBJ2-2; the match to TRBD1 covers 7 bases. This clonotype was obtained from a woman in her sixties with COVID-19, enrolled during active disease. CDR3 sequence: CASRRDRSNTGELFF. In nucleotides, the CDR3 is TGTGCCAGCAGACGGGACAGATCGAACACCGGGGAGCTGTTTTTT.